A single TCR beta chain is shown here with its context. The data were obtained in a study of blood T cell repertoires in COVID-19. Sequenced by immunoSEQ multiplex PCR; TCRdb stores in-frame clones only, minus some. The table records about 88,000 clones, about 85% of them present only once. Germline V gene data show CDR1 as LGHNA and CDR2 as YNFKEQ. The V segment lost 3 bases and the J segment 9 bases; nucleotides outside the gene matches: 11. The CDR3 length is 16 residues. The receptor comes from a woman aged 70 to 79 with acute or convalescent COVID-19. The chain has TRBV4-2 and TRBJ2-1, with 10 bases aligning to TRBD2. Sequences were obtained from peripheral blood. Written as DNA, the CDR3 is TGTGCCAGCAGCCAGGTACGAGCGGGGGGGCCCAGTGAGCAGTTCTTC. Translation gives CASSQVRAGGPSEQFF.